Listed here are 31 T cell receptor beta chains from one sample, sequenced in a study of CD8+CD57+ T cells in acquired aplastic anemia. The study profiled TCR beta VDJ and CDR3 using genomic DNA as template. TCRdb independently ran MiXCR on the reads; one entry per CDR3 protein. Of about 70,000 distinct CDR3 sequences in the sample, roughly 50% were seen once. What was sequenced was sorted CD4+, CD8+, or CD8+CD57+ T cells (not recorded which) from PBMCs. Every receptor here comes from a human donor in good health, serving as a control.

There are many counts of this clonotype. This chain connects TRBV7-9 to TRBJ2-1; 9 bases are shared with TRBD2. Germline CDR1 and CDR2: SEHNR and FQNEAQ (reference sequence). The V and J ends lost 3 bases and 8 bases, in that order; junction bases with no gene match: 11. This CDR3 has 16 amino acids. The CDR3 is CASSFQRSGGSDEQFF. CDR3 bases: TGTGCCAGCAGCTTTCAAAGAAGCGGGGGGAGCGATGAGCAGTTCTTC.

This clonotype was recorded at least ten times. The chain links TRBV6-1 to TRBJ1-1; tentative D call: TRBD1 (5 bases). In germline, CDR1 is MNHNS, CDR2 SASEGT. The CDR3 runs 14 residues. V was clipped by 5 bases and J by 1 base, with 11 bases between them. This chain's CDR3 is CASSTMTENTEAFF. Here the CDR3 DNA reads TGTGCCAGCAGTACAATGACAGAGAACACTGAAGCTTTCTTT.

This clonotype was seen ten or more times. The V call is TRBV4-1, the J call TRBJ2-7; D unresolved. CDR1 and CDR2 (germline): MGHRA, YSYEKL. V lost 0 bases to trimming and J lost 6 bases, with 15 bases between them. The CDR3 has 15 amino acids. The CDR3 region is CASSQDLGASGEQYF. The DNA of the CDR3 is TGCGCCAGCAGCCAAGATTTAGGCGCTTCGGGCGAGCAGTACTTC.

This clonotype showed up just once. The rearrangement joins TRBV10-3 to TRBJ1-5, with D maybe TRBD1 (6 bases). There are 13 residues in the CDR3. V lost 10 bases and J lost 4, with 14 bases in between. In germline, CDR1 is ENHRY, CDR2 SYGVKD. The CDR3 protein is CATHRDINQPQHF. CDR3 DNA: TGTGCCACTCACCGGGACATAAATCAGCCCCAGCATTTT.

This clonotype was recorded many times. The chain joins TRBV5-1 to TRBJ1-2; D possibly corresponds to TRBD1 (5 bases). Trimming stripped 4 bases from V and 1 base from J, with 8 bases between. Germline CDR1 is SGHRS and CDR2 is YFSETQ. The CDR3 contains 13 residues. CDR3 region: CASSKGVNYGYTF. CDR3 DNA sequence: TGCGCCAGCAGCAAAGGGGTTAACTATGGCTACACCTTC.

CDR3 sequence reads: CSVSGPEAFF. The DNA for the CDR3 is TGCAGCGTCTCGGGTCCTGAAGCTTTCTTT. The V call is TRBV29-1, the J call TRBJ1-1, with D unclear. The CDR3 runs to 10 residues. Germline V lookup: CDR1 SQVTM, CDR2 ANQGSEA. V was pared by 6 bases and J by 6 bases, with 8 bases between.

This clonotype has a handful of counts. The rearrangement joins TRBV2 to TRBJ2-3; D not certain. V was clipped by 7 bases and J by 4 bases, with 9 bases between them. Germline loops: CDR1 SNHLY, CDR2 FYNNEI. The CDR3 runs to 12 residues. CDR3: CASTLWADTQYF. CDR3 nucleotides: TGTGCCAGCACCCTCTGGGCAGATACGCAGTATTTT. The complete variable domain, with remaining parts taken from reference TRBV2 and TRBJ2-3, reads EPEVTQTPSHQVTQMGQEVILRCVPISNHLYFYWYRQILGQKVEFLVSFYNNEISEKSEIFDDQFSVERPDGSNFTLKIRSTKLEDSAMYFCASTLWADTQYFGPGTRLTVL.

By sample share, this clonotype is medium-sized (0.01 to 0.1%). This chain links TRBV15 with TRBJ1-2; maybe TRBD1 (5 bases). Germline assignment: CDR1 LNHNV and CDR2 YYDKDF (reference sequence). The CDR3 length is 14 residues. The germline V and J ends were trimmed by 4 bases and 1 base, with 10 bases remaining between them. CDR3 in DNA: TGTGCCACCAGCACCCGGGACGGTAACTATGGCTACACCTTC. As protein: CATSTRDGNYGYTF. Supplemented by reference TRBV15 and TRBJ1-2, the full variable domain reads DAMVIQNPRYQVTQFGKPVTLSCSQTLNHNVMYWYQQKSSQAPKLLFHYYDKDFNNEADTPDNFQSRRPNTSFCFLDIRSPGLGDTAMYLCATSTRDGNYGYTFGSGTRLTVV.

This clonotype was observed a few times. The rearrangement links TRBV11-1 to TRBJ1-5; 9 bases line up with TRBD1. The CDR3 is 17 amino acids. J gave up 1 base and V 0 bases, and 4 bases lay outside the gene matches. The V gene's germline CDR1 is SGHAT and CDR2 FQDESV (reference sequence). The CDR3 nucleotides are TGTGCCAGCAGCTTAGCGGGGACAGGGTTGAGCAATCAGCCCCAGCATTTT. Translation: CASSLAGTGLSNQPQHF.

The sample holds many counts of this clonotype. The chain recombines TRBV12-3 or TRBV12-4 with TRBJ2-7, with TRBD2 matching over 8 bases. The CDR3 is made up of 15 amino acids. The V gene end was trimmed by 6 bases and the J gene end by 3 bases; junction bases not matched to a gene: 10. The CDR3 bases are TGTGCCAGCAGCACAAGCCGGGGGGGCGGCTACGAGCAGTACTTC. Amino acids: CASSTSRGGGYEQYF.

The chain joins TRBV5-5 to TRBJ2-3; D call uncertain. Looked up from germline, CDR1 is SGHKS and CDR2 is YYEKEE (reference sequence). Trimming stripped 3 bases from V and 6 bases from J, with 11 bases between. This CDR3 has 13 residues. The DNA of the CDR3 is TGTGCCAGCAGCTCTGGGCCTATGGATACGCAGTATTTT. Protein product: CASSSGPMDTQYF.

This sequence joins TRBV19 and TRBJ2-7, with D perhaps TRBD1 or TRBD2 (5 bases each). This CDR3 is 14 amino acids long. The V end was cut by 7 bases, the J end by 7 bases, with 20 bases between. CDR1 LNHDA and CDR2 SQIVND come from the germline V gene (reference sequence). In DNA, the CDR3 is TGTGCCAGTACCCTCGGCCAGGGAACGGGGGAGCAGTACTTC. Its translation is CASTLGQGTGEQYF.

With regard to this clonotype: At one end, the junction sequence differs from germline, possibly due to a read error. The chain links TRBV2 to TRBJ2-1; 8 positions match TRBD2. Germline CDR1 SNHLY, CDR2 FYNNEI. The CDR3 runs to 11 residues. The CDR3 region is CASTVGGGKLF. The CDR3 DNA is TGTGCCAGCACAGTGGGCGGGGGGAAGCTCTTC. Combining the CDR3 with reference TRBV2 and TRBJ2-1 gives the whole variable domain EPEVTQTPSHQVTQMGQEVILRCVPISNHLYFYWYRQILGQKVEFLVSFYNNEISEKSEIFDDQFSVERPDGSNFTLKIRSTKLEDSAMYFCASTVGGGKLFGPGTRLTVL.

This clonotype was seen repeatedly, ten times or more. The gene calls are TRBV10-3 and TRBJ2-1, with 9 bases identical to TRBD2. Germline V gene data show CDR1 as ENHRY and CDR2 as SYGVKD. The CDR3 is made up of 18 amino acids. Trimming at V came to 3 bases and at J to 8 bases, leaving 17 bases not matched to a gene. The CDR3 DNA follows: TGTGCCATCAGTGATTATCCTACGGAGCGGGAGGTATACGATGAGCAGTTCTTC. Translated, it gives CAISDYPTEREVYDEQFF.

In this sample, this clonotype turned up a few times. The V gene is TRBV29-1, the J gene TRBJ2-7; D tentatively fits TRBD1 or TRBD2 (6 bases each). Looked up from germline, CDR1 is SQVTM and CDR2 is ANQGSEA. The V end was cut by 6 bases, the J end by 4 bases, with 13 bases between. CDR3 size: 12 residues. CDR3 in amino acids: CSVAGHEYEQYF. CDR3 DNA: TGCAGCGTCGCGGGACACGAATACGAGCAGTACTTC.

This clonotype has just a few counts. At one of its ends the junction is not consistent with the germline gene, which may arise from a read error. This chain links TRBV19 with TRBJ2-1; D tentatively reads TRBD1 or TRBD2 (7 bases each). Germline loops: CDR1 LNHDA, CDR2 SQIVND (reference sequence). The CDR3 runs 17 residues. CDR3 protein: CASGIYPTSRGGNEQFF. DNA of the CDR3: TGTGCCAGTGGTATCTACCCTACTAGCAGGGGGGGCAATGAGCAGTTCTTC.

This clonotype occurred many times. The genes are TRBV7-8 and TRBJ2-3; D call uncertain. V lost 3 bases and J lost 1, with 5 bases in between. The CDR3 has 13 amino acids. CDR1 is SGHVS, CDR2 FQNEAQ, per germline. The CDR3 DNA is TGTGCCAGCAGCTTTGGGCGCACAGATACGCAGTATTTT. It is translated as CASSFGRTDTQYF.

On this clonotype: The germline gene is not matched at one end of the junction; a read error may be the cause. The V gene is TRBV7-6, the J gene TRBJ2-7; D might be TRBD2 (5 bases). Germline loops: CDR1 SGHVS, CDR2 FNYEAQ. This CDR3 has 11 residues. The CDR3 bases are TGCGCCAGCACGGGGTTTGAAGAGCAGTACTTC. This gives the protein CASTGFEEQYF.

This clonotype was detected ten times or more. V and J are TRBV6-1 and TRBJ2-1; D is unresolved. This CDR3 has 12 residues. Trimming pared 8 bases from V and 12 bases from J, leaving 17 bases between. Looked up from germline, CDR1 is MNHNS and CDR2 is SASEGT. CDR3 DNA: TGTGCCAGCTCCGAAGTGTGGTACGGGCAGTTCTTC. Protein product: CASSEVWYGQFF.

As regards this clonotype: A single base separates this from a much larger clone, so it may be a read error. The chain links TRBV6-2 or TRBV6-3 to TRBJ2-1, with TRBD1 matching 8 bases. The germline V gene encodes CDR1 MNHEY and CDR2 SVGEGT. J was trimmed by 6 bases and V by 4 bases; bases with no gene match: 11. This CDR3 contains 16 residues. The CDR3 loop is CASSCAGTGYFNEQFF. The CDR3 nucleotides are TGTGCCAGCAGTTGCGCCGGGACAGGATACTTCAATGAGCAGTTCTTC.

This clonotype was seen only a few times. The chain combines TRBV20-1 with TRBJ2-3; the match to TRBD1 covers 7 bases. V lost 7 bases to trimming and J lost 3 bases; unmatched junction nucleotides: 7. The CDR3 totals 13 residues. Germline CDR1 DFQATT, CDR2 SNEGSKA (reference sequence). Here the CDR3 reads CSVRQGGTDTQYF. The CDR3 nucleotides are TGCAGTGTCCGACAGGGCGGAACAGATACGCAGTATTTT.

This clonotype has at least ten counts. V gene TRBV29-1 combines with J gene TRBJ2-1; D is undetermined. Trimming took off 4 bases at V and 6 bases at J, with 13 bases between the two ends. CDR1 and CDR2 (germline): SQVTM, ANQGSEA. There are 13 residues in the CDR3. CDR3 region: CSVVWRYLNEQFF. CDR3 nucleotides: TGCAGCGTTGTGTGGCGGTACCTCAATGAGCAGTTCTTC.

This clonotype was detected ten times or more. The genes are TRBV4-2 and TRBJ1-2, with a possible D match to TRBD1 (6 bases). V shed 0 bases and J shed 4 bases, with 21 bases lying between them. From germline, CDR1 is LGHNA and CDR2 YNFKEQ. This CDR3 has 18 amino acids. The CDR3 region is CASSQELGFQGFGYGYTF. The CDR3 coding sequence is TGTGCCAGCAGCCAAGAGCTAGGGTTTCAGGGGTTCGGCTATGGCTACACCTTC.

This clonotype has a count of ten or more. The V call is TRBV20-1, the J call TRBJ1-2, with D possibly being TRBD1 (5 bases). CDR1 and CDR2 from the germline V gene are DFQATT and SNEGSKA (reference sequence). V was trimmed by 4 bases and J by 6 bases, leaving 9 bases between them. This CDR3 contains 11 residues. The CDR3: CSAKGVNGYTF. CDR3 coding DNA: TGCAGTGCTAAAGGGGTCAATGGCTACACCTTC.

Ten or more counts support this clonotype. V gene TRBV12-5 combines with J gene TRBJ1-1; tentatively, D is TRBD1 (5 bases). V lost 2 bases and J 5 bases, leaving 12 bases between the germline ends. This CDR3 is built from 14 residues. Germline V gives CDR1 LGHNT, CDR2 FRNRAP. CDR3 region: CASGLWVGVTEAFF. The CDR3 region has the DNA TGTGCTAGTGGTTTGTGGGTAGGGGTTACTGAAGCTTTCTTT. Variable domain in full (rest from reference TRBV12-5 and TRBJ1-1): DARVTQTPRHKVTEMGQEVTMRCQPILGHNTVFWYRQTMMQGLELLAYFRNRAPLDDSGMPKDRFSAEMPDATLATLKIQPSEPRDSAVYFCASGLWVGVTEAFFGQGTRLTVV.

This clonotype turned up a few times. The chain combines TRBV10-3 with TRBJ2-1, with a tentative D call TRBD2 (6 bases). Germline V gene lookup returns CDR1 ENHRY and CDR2 SYGVKD. The CDR3 covers 11 residues. V lost 0 bases and J lost 12, with 6 bases in between. In DNA, the CDR3 is TGTGCCATCAGTGAGTCGGGAGGGCAGTTCTTC. Amino acids: CAISESGGQFF.

This clonotype was counted ten times or more. V gene TRBV6-2 or TRBV6-3 combines with J gene TRBJ2-3, with D perhaps TRBD1 or TRBD2 (5 bases each). The CDR3 extends over 18 amino acids. CDR1 and CDR2 (germline): MNHEY, SVGEGT. Between the trimmed V and J ends, which lost 0 bases and 6 bases, there was a span of 22 bases. DNA for the CDR3: TGTGCCAGCAGTTACTCGATTGGAGTGGGGACCTACTTCGATACGCAGTATTTT. This translates into CASSYSIGVGTYFDTQYF.

Comments on this clonotype: The junction does not match germline at one end; this may be a read error. The V gene is TRBV15, the J gene TRBJ1-3; D gene uncertain. CDR1 is LNHNV and CDR2 is YYDKDF in the germline V gene (reference sequence). The CDR3 is 15 residues long. CDR3 region: CATSGDNAGRNTIYF. Here the CDR3 DNA reads TGTGCCACCAGCGGAGATAACGCCGGGCGAAACACCATATATTTT.

This clonotype was detected ten times or more. The gene calls are TRBV6-5 and TRBJ1-5; D uncertain. The V and J ends lost 2 bases and 2 bases respectively, with 4 bases between them. CDR1 and CDR2 from the germline V gene are MNHEY and SVGAGI. This CDR3 spans 13 amino acids. The CDR3 protein is CASSYGGNQPQHF. CDR3 bases: TGTGCCAGCAGTTACGGGGGCAATCAGCCCCAGCATTTT.

The chain is built from TRBV20-1 and TRBJ2-5, with 9 bases fitting TRBD2. Germline V gene data show CDR1 as DFQATT and CDR2 as SNEGSKA (reference sequence). The trim removed 2 bases at V and 5 bases at J, leaving 12 bases unmatched. The CDR3 has 16 amino acids. The CDR3 here is CSARNLRAGGAETQYF. The CDR3 DNA reads TGCAGTGCTAGAAATCTACGAGCGGGGGGAGCGGAGACCCAGTACTTC.

The gene calls are TRBV20-1 and TRBJ1-2; no clear D gene. V lost 1 base and J lost 10, with 13 bases in between. This CDR3 comprises 12 residues. CDR1 is DFQATT and CDR2 is SNEGSKA in the germline V gene (reference sequence). This CDR3 is CSARVRTVDYTF. The CDR3 DNA sequence: TGCAGTGCTAGAGTCCGGACCGTCGACTACACCTTC.